This TCR beta chain originates from a study of Graves' ophthalmopathy and Graves' hyperthyroidism. The CDR3 loop spans 15 amino acids. V lost 3 bases to trimming and J lost 4 bases, with 15 bases between them. Aged 18 to 65, hyperthyroidism patients had new diagnoses of under 2 months' duration. RNA transcripts provided the template for amplifying TCR beta CDR3 regions. HTBI primers were employed in first-round RT-PCR, then a second-round multiplex PCR followed. TCRdb re-called the multiplex PCR reads through MiXCR, storing one row per CDR3 protein. The data contain hundreds of thousands of distinct CDR3 sequences, approximately 15% of them singletons. This clonotype was observed at least ten times.

The chain has TRBV12-3 or TRBV12-4 and TRBJ1-1; a weak D match, TRBD1 (5 bases). Sequencing was performed on peripheral blood. The clonotype comes from a woman aged 18 to 35 with stable Graves' hyperthyroidism. The CDR3 bases are TGTGCCAGCAGTTTGGGGTGGGGGGAGGTCACTGAAGCTTTCTTT. Translated, it gives CASSLGWGEVTEAFF.